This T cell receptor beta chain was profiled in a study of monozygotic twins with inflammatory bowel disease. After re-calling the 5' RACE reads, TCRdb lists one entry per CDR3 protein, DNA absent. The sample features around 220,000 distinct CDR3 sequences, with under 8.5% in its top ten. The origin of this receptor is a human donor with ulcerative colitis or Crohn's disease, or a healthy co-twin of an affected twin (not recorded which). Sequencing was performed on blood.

The CDR3 spells CASSLAHLPETQYF. This chain links TRBV7-9 with TRBJ2-5; TCRdb indicates TRBD2, and absent DNA this call remains unverified. The germline gives CDR1 SEHNR, CDR2 FQNEAQ (reference sequence). The CDR3 is 14 residues long. Full variable domain (outside the CDR3, taken from reference TRBV7-9 and TRBJ2-5): DTGVSQNPRHKITKRGQNVTFRCDPISEHNRLYWYRQTLGQGPEFLTYFQNEAQLEKSRLLSDRFSAERPKGSFSTLEIQRTEQGDSAMYLCASSLAHLPETQYFGPGTRLLVL.